This is a list of T cell receptor beta chains from one sample in a study of identical twins. TCRdb re-derived calls from the 5' RACE reads in MiXCR, one entry per CDR3 protein. This table holds more than 400,000 distinct CDR3 sequences, 13% to 15% found once. In addition, the sample was reused for a study of yellow fever vaccine responses in identical twins.

Material: CD4+ T cells sorted from blood. These receptors were taken from a young woman in good health. Both conserved end residues are part of each CDR3. The D gene is left open where the match is weak. Some rows mark clone size as missing; the rest say once, few, many or name a class of expanded clone.

d_gene	abundance	v_gene	j_gene	CDR3nt	CDR3aa
.	few	TRBV12-3/TRBV12-4	TRBJ2-1	TGTGCCAGCAGTTTCACTAGCCACAATGAGCAGTTCTTC	CASSFTSHNEQFF
TRBD1	.	TRBV11-3	TRBJ1-2	TGTGCCAGCAGCTCGGACAGGGGGTCCTATGGCTACACCTTC	CASSSDRGSYGYTF
.	many	TRBV29-1	TRBJ1-2	TGCAGCGTTGCGGCAAACTATGGCTACACCTTC	CSVAANYGYTF
.	.	TRBV10-2	TRBJ1-5	TGCGCCAGCAGTGGGGGGGTGGCAGCCGAGATTCAGCCCCAGCATTTT	CASSGGVAAEIQPQHF
TRBD2	few	TRBV6-5	TRBJ2-1	TGTGCCAGCAGTCTCGATAGCGGGGGGGGGATTGAGCAGTTCTTC	CASSLDSGGGIEQFF
.	.	TRBV12-3/TRBV12-4	TRBJ2-2	TGTGCCAGCAGTAGCCTTCGGGGTGATAACACCGGGGAGCTGTTTTTT	CASSSLRGDNTGELFF
.	.	TRBV29-1	TRBJ1-1	TGCAGCGCTGGACACCTGAACACTGAAGCTTTCTTT	CSAGHLNTEAFF
.	few	TRBV5-1	TRBJ2-3	TGCGCCAGCAGCTTGGGAGGGACGGACTACACAGATACGCAGTATTTT	CASSLGGTDYTDTQYF
.	few	TRBV29-1	TRBJ2-5	TGCAGCGTTCCGGGGGCAACGGAGACCCAGTACTTC	CSVPGATETQYF
.	.	TRBV7-2	TRBJ2-4	TGTGCCAGCAGCTTAGGCTGGGGGGGGACACCGGAGGCCAAAAACATTCAGTACTTC	CASSLGWGGTPEAKNIQYF
.	.	TRBV12-3/TRBV12-4	TRBJ1-6	TGTGCCAGCAGAAATACAGGGATGAGATCACCCCTCCACTTT	CASRNTGMRSPLHF
.	.	TRBV10-1	TRBJ2-3	TGCGCCAGCAGCGGCTTAGGGGGGCTAGATACGCAGTATTTT	CASSGLGGLDTQYF
.	.	TRBV18	TRBJ1-2	TGTGCCAGCTCACCAGGGGTGGAGAAACCTAACTATGGCTACACCTTC	CASSPGVEKPNYGYTF
TRBD2	.	TRBV7-8	TRBJ2-5	TGTGCCAGCAGCCAGACCAGGACTAGCGGGGGGGAAGAGACCCAGTACTTC	CASSQTRTSGGEETQYF
.	few	TRBV5-6	TRBJ2-5	TGTGCCAGCAGCGGGGGGTTGTTTGGGACCCAAGAGACCCAGTACTTC	CASSGGLFGTQETQYF
.	once	TRBV7-3	TRBJ2-2	TGTGCCAGCAGCTTAACCTCCGAATGGACCGGGGAGCTGTTTTTT	CASSLTSEWTGELFF
TRBD1	few	TRBV7-9	TRBJ1-2	TGTGCCAGCAGCTCAACAGGGGGCTCTGTCTATGGCTACACCTTC	CASSSTGGSVYGYTF
.	.	TRBV11-3	TRBJ2-3	TGTGCCAGCAGCTTAGATCGGGACGGTAGTAAGTTGACGCAGTATTTT	CASSLDRDGSKLTQYF
.	.	TRBV19	TRBJ2-7	TGTGCCAGTAGTATGGGTCGGACCTCCTACGAGCAGTACTTC	CASSMGRTSYEQYF
.	.	TRBV10-3	TRBJ2-5	TGTGCCATCAGTGACGGACCTAGCTCGTCCGAGACCCAGTACTTC	CAISDGPSSSETQYF
TRBD2	.	TRBV3-1	TRBJ2-3	TGTGCCAGCAGCCAAGGGCGGGGGGGTCTCACAGATACGCAGTATTTT	CASSQGRGGLTDTQYF
TRBD2	few	TRBV12-3/TRBV12-4	TRBJ2-3	TGTGCCAGCAGTTCAAGACTAGCGGGAGGGCCGGCAGATACGCAGTATTTT	CASSSRLAGGPADTQYF
.	many	TRBV10-3	TRBJ1-2	TGTGCCATCAGTGAAGCAAGGGGCCTCTATGGCTACACCTTC	CAISEARGLYGYTF
.	few	TRBV4-1	TRBJ2-1	TGCGCCAGCAGCCAATCGGGGTACGGCTACAATGAGCAGTTCTTC	CASSQSGYGYNEQFF
.	few	TRBV24-1	TRBJ2-7	TGTGCCACCAGTGGGCCGGGTGCTTCCTACGAGCAGTACTTC	CATSGPGASYEQYF
.	.	TRBV3-1	TRBJ2-5	TGTGCCAGCAGCCCCACCTGGAGAGAGACCCAGTACTTC	CASSPTWRETQYF
TRBD2	.	TRBV10-1	TRBJ2-3	TGCGCCAGCAGTGAGTACGGACTAGCTCGCCAGGATACGCAGTATTTT	CASSEYGLARQDTQYF
.	many	TRBV20-1	TRBJ2-3	TGCAGTGCTAGGAGGGGACCACCGAGCACAGATACGCAGTATTTT	CSARRGPPSTDTQYF
TRBD2	few	TRBV7-3	TRBJ2-2	TGTGCCAGCAGCCTACTAGCGGGAGGGCCGGACACCGGGGAGCTGTTTTTT	CASSLLAGGPDTGELFF
.	.	TRBV19	TRBJ1-1	TGTGCCAGTAGGTGGGGTCAGGGAGGGACTGAAGCTTTCTTT	CASRWGQGGTEAFF
.	few	TRBV11-2	TRBJ1-3	TGTGCCAGCAGCTTTGACCGGATCTCTGGAAACACCATATATTTT	CASSFDRISGNTIYF
TRBD2	few	TRBV7-9	TRBJ2-3	TGTGCCAGCACCCCGGGGGGAGATACGCAGTATTTT	CASTPGGDTQYF
TRBD2	.	TRBV5-1	TRBJ2-3	TGCGCCAGCAGCCTTCGGTCTAGCGGTGCTAGCACAGATACGCAGTATTTT	CASSLRSSGASTDTQYF
.	.	TRBV7-7	TRBJ1-3	TGTGCCAGCAGCTTACGTTCGGCCATATATTTT	CASSLRSAIYF
.	.	TRBV10-3	TRBJ1-2	TGTGCCATCAACGAAGAAAACTATGGCTACACCTTC	CAINEENYGYTF
.	few	TRBV11-2	TRBJ2-7	TGTGCCAGCAGGCCAATCATGATCTACGAGCAGTACTTC	CASRPIMIYEQYF
TRBD1	.	TRBV24-1	TRBJ1-1	TGTGCCACCAGTGAGGGACAGATGTCGAACACTGAAGCTTTCTTT	CATSEGQMSNTEAFF
.	.	TRBV12-3/TRBV12-4	TRBJ2-1	TGTGCCAGCAGTTTCCTAGCGACGACCTACAATGAGCAGTTCTTC	CASSFLATTYNEQFF
TRBD2	few	TRBV6-5	TRBJ2-2	TGTGCCAGCAGTTACATGACTAGCGGGAGGGCGAACACCGGGGAGCTGTTTTTT	CASSYMTSGRANTGELFF
TRBD1	few	TRBV15	TRBJ2-5	TGTGCCACCAGCAGAGAACTCGAATTAGGGGGCGGTGAGACCCAGTACTTC	CATSRELELGGGETQYF
.	many	TRBV12-3/TRBV12-4	TRBJ1-5	TGTGCCAGCAGTTTAGAACAGGTTAATCAGCCCCAGCATTTT	CASSLEQVNQPQHF
.	.	TRBV12-3/TRBV12-4	TRBJ2-7	TGTGCCAGCAGTTTTTGGGGGGTACGCAACGAGCAGTACTTC	CASSFWGVRNEQYF
TRBD2	few	TRBV7-8	TRBJ2-5	TGTGCCAGCAGCTCGGGACTAGCGGGTAGATTGGAGACCCAGTACTTC	CASSSGLAGRLETQYF
.	.	TRBV9	TRBJ1-1	TGTGCCAGCAGCGTAGGCTCCAGGGAAACTGAAGCTTTCTTT	CASSVGSRETEAFF
TRBD2	few	TRBV12-3/TRBV12-4	TRBJ2-1	TGTGCCAGCAGTTTCAGAACCGGACTAGCGGGAGATAAGAATGAGCAGTTCTTC	CASSFRTGLAGDKNEQFF
TRBD1	few	TRBV4-1	TRBJ2-5	TGCGCCAGCAGCCAAGATCCCCCCCTAGACAGGGCCGGGGCCCAGTACTTC	CASSQDPPLDRAGAQYF
TRBD1	many	TRBV29-1	TRBJ2-3	TGCAGCGTAGGACAGGATGGCACAGATACGCAGTATTTT	CSVGQDGTDTQYF
TRBD2	.	TRBV11-1	TRBJ2-2	TGTGCCAGCAGCTTTGCGGGAGGAACGAACACCGGGGAGCTGTTTTTT	CASSFAGGTNTGELFF